These 13 T cell receptor beta chains originate from one sample sequenced in a study of memory CD4+ T cells and cytomegalovirus serostatus. Single viable CD3+CD4+CD8-CD45RO+ cells were sorted as the memory CD4+ T cells. Assay: immunoSEQ multiplex PCR; the TCRdb copy retains only in-frame clones and omits some. The sample consists of tens of thousands of clones, around three quarters of them appearing once. The specimen was memory CD4+ T cells from blood. The receptors derive from an adult in good health and CMV-seronegative.

The rearrangement links TRBV19 to TRBJ1-1, with a tentative D call TRBD1 (6 bases). Trimming left V 9 bases short and J 1 base short, with 12 bases between. Per the germline V gene, CDR1 is LNHDA and CDR2 is SQIVND (reference sequence). This CDR3 region has 13 residues. The chain's CDR3 is CASRKQGNTEAFF. CDR3 nucleotide sequence: TGTGCCAGCAGGAAACAGGGGAACACTGAAGCTTTCTTT.

The rearrangement links TRBV7-2 to TRBJ2-2; D not resolved. V lost 3 bases and J lost 6, with 8 bases in between. This CDR3 has 13 residues. The V gene's germline CDR1 is SGHTA and CDR2 FQGNSA. CDR3 in DNA: TGTGCCAGCAGCTTTTCTGCGGCCGGGGAGCTGTTTTTT. As protein: CASSFSAAGELFF.

The table lists this clone with a count of one. The chain recombines TRBV29-1 with TRBJ1-2; D is unclear. The CDR3 covers 13 residues. CDR1 is SQVTM and CDR2 is ANQGSEA in the germline V gene. Trimming left V 3 bases short and J 0 bases short, with 8 bases between. The chain's CDR3 is CSVEGITNYGYTF. The DNA for the CDR3 is TGCAGCGTTGAGGGCATAACTAACTATGGCTACACCTTC.

This rearrangement joins TRBV14 to TRBJ2-5; no reliable D call. Trimming took off 1 base at V and 7 bases at J, with 13 bases between the two ends. Germline V gives CDR1 SGHDN, CDR2 FVKESK. CDR3 size: 14 residues. CDR3 residues: CASSQGARAGTQYF. The CDR3 DNA follows: TGTGCCAGCAGCCAAGGGGCCCGGGCAGGGACCCAGTACTTC.

This clone turned up a few times. The rearrangement uses TRBV27 and TRBJ1-2; TRBD1 matches 9 bases. The CDR3 consists of 15 residues. Germline values: CDR1 MNHEY, CDR2 SMNVEV (reference sequence). The V segment lost 7 bases and the J segment 5 bases; nucleotides outside the gene matches: 11. This CDR3 is CASNLQGAPGYGYTF. As DNA, the CDR3 is TGTGCCAGCAACCTACAGGGGGCGCCTGGTTATGGCTACACCTTC.

The rearrangement uses TRBV9 and TRBJ2-2; D is ambiguous. Trimming pared 0 bases from V and 4 bases from J, leaving 4 bases between. CDR1 is SGDLS and CDR2 is YYNGEE in the germline V gene. CDR3 length: 13 residues. As DNA, the CDR3 is TGTGCCAGCAGCGTAGATGCCACCGGGGAGCTGTTTTTT. Translating it yields CASSVDATGELFF.

The rearrangement links TRBV4-3 to TRBJ1-5; possible D gene TRBD1, 5 bases. V was cut by 1 base and J by 3 bases, with 7 bases left in between. CDR3 length: 14 amino acids. CDR1 and CDR2 (germline): LGHNA, YSLEER. CDR3 protein: CASSQGTNNQPQHF. CDR3 bases: TGCGCCAGCAGCCAAGGGACAAACAATCAGCCCCAGCATTTT.

There are a few counts of this clone. The chain is built from TRBV6-4 and TRBJ2-7; unclear D gene. From germline, CDR1 is MRHNA and CDR2 SNTAGT. The CDR3 spans 13 residues. Trimming left V 7 bases short and J 2 bases short, with 12 bases between. Here the CDR3 DNA reads TGTGCCAGCACCAGGCAGCCTACCTACGAGCAGTACTTC. The encoded protein is CASTRQPTYEQYF.

V and J are TRBV5-5 and TRBJ1-1; 11 nucleotides match TRBD1. The CDR3 sequence is 15 residues long. V dropped 4 bases and J dropped 6; count of bases not matched to a gene: 8. Per the germline V gene, CDR1 is SGHKS and CDR2 is YYEKEE (reference sequence). CDR3 protein: CASSLGDRGGSEAFF. CDR3 coding DNA: TGTGCCAGCAGCCTAGGGGACAGGGGGGGCTCTGAAGCTTTCTTT.

Only one count was recorded for this clone. J is TRBJ2-1 and V is TRBV7-9; 12 bases match TRBD2. Germline V gene sequence: CDR1 SEHNR, CDR2 FQNEAQ (reference sequence). V lost 5 bases to trimming and J lost 3 bases; unmatched junction nucleotides: 14. The CDR3 length is 19 residues. The CDR3 is CASSPHLTSGSKSYNEQFF. CDR3 DNA sequence: TGTGCCAGCAGCCCCCATCTGACTAGCGGGAGTAAGAGCTACAATGAGCAGTTCTTC.

V usage is TRBV30 and J usage is TRBJ1-2; D is unclear. CDR1 is GTSNPN and CDR2 is SVGIG in the germline V gene (reference sequence). The CDR3 is made up of 12 amino acids. With 2 bases removed from V and 2 bases from J, the gap between germline ends came to 6 bases. The DNA for the CDR3 is TGTGCCTGGAGTTTGGGGAACTATGGCTACACCTTC. This encodes CAWSLGNYGYTF.

CDR3 nucleotide sequence: TGTGCCAGCAGCCGGCGGGGAGGCCGGGAGCAGTACTTC. Its translation is CASSRRGGREQYF. The chain recombines TRBV7-9 with TRBJ2-7; possibly TRBD2 for D (6 bases). There are 13 residues in the CDR3. Trimming took off 5 bases at V and 7 bases at J, with 15 bases between the two ends. Germline assignment: CDR1 SEHNR and CDR2 FQNEAQ (reference sequence).

V is TRBV18 and J is TRBJ2-2; TRBD2 matches 9 bases. This CDR3 has 15 residues. The germline V gene encodes CDR1 KGHSH and CDR2 LQKENI. With V trimmed by 1 base and J by 3 bases, 0 bases remained unmatched. The CDR3 DNA sequence: TGTGCCAGCTCACCACTAGCGGGAGACACCGGGGAGCTGTTTTTT. Residues: CASSPLAGDTGELFF. Looking up the rest from reference TRBV18 and TRBJ2-2 gives the full variable domain: NAGVMQNPRHLVRRRGQEARLRCSPMKGHSHVYWYRQLPEEGLKFMVYLQKENIIDESGMPKERFSAEFPKEGPSILRIQQVVRGDSAAYFCASSPLAGDTGELFFGEGSRLTVL.